These 32 T cell receptor beta chains were sequenced from one sample in a study of control samples from healthy donors and cancer patients. Generated by immunoSEQ multiplex PCR, the TCRdb table keeps only in-frame clones and is missing some. The data contain approximately 120,000 clones, roughly nine tenths of them singletons. Sequencing was done on a sample of blood. The receptors were sampled from a human donor in good health. The donor label of this sample is uncertain.

V gene TRBV11-2 combines with J gene TRBJ2-5, with 8 bases fitting TRBD1. CDR1 is SGHAT and CDR2 is FQNNGV in the germline V gene. The CDR3 spans 16 residues. The V and J ends lost 2 bases and 9 bases, in that order; junction bases with no gene match: 14. CDR3 nucleotide sequence: TGTGCCAGCAGCTTAAGAGACAGGGGCATCCAGGGGGCCCAGTACTTC. It is translated as CASSLRDRGIQGAQYF.

The chain carries TRBV7-3 and TRBJ2-1; D may match TRBD1 or TRBD2 (6 bases each). The germline V gene encodes CDR1 SGHTA and CDR2 FQGTGA. Trimming took 0 bases from V and 4 from J, leaving 19 bases between them. The CDR3 totals 18 residues. CDR3 region: CASSLTGYGGWPYNEQFF. The CDR3 nucleotides read TGTGCCAGCAGCTTAACCGGGTACGGGGGCTGGCCATACAATGAGCAGTTCTTC.

CDR3 DNA sequence: TGTGCCAGCAGTCGCACGACTAGCGGGGTGGGTGAGCAGTTCTTC. Amino acids: CASSRTTSGVGEQFF. The chain links TRBV6-5 to TRBJ2-1, with 11 bases fitting TRBD2. Trimming cost V 5 bases and J 9 bases; bases outside gene matches: 9. Germline V lookup: CDR1 MNHEY, CDR2 SVGAGI. This CDR3 has 15 amino acids.

This clone was detected only a few times. V usage is TRBV19 and J usage is TRBJ1-2; no firm D call. The V end lost 7 bases, the J end lost 4 bases, and 13 bases lay between the germline ends. The CDR3 runs 13 residues. Per germline, CDR1 LNHDA and CDR2 SQIVND (reference sequence). CDR3: CASTYTGAYGYTF. In nucleotides, the CDR3 is TGTGCCAGTACTTACACCGGAGCCTATGGCTACACCTTC. The entire variable domain, with the rest obtained from reference TRBV19 and TRBJ1-2, is as follows: DGGITQSPKYLFRKEGQNVTLSCEQNLNHDAMYWYRQDPGQGLRLIYYSQIVNDFQKGDIAEGYSVSREKKESFPLTVTSAQKNPTAFYLCASTYTGAYGYTFGSGTRLTVV.

The V and J genes are TRBV30 and TRBJ1-4; a possible D gene is TRBD1 (5 bases). CDR1 is GTSNPN, CDR2 SVGIG, per germline (reference sequence). The CDR3 extends over 13 amino acids. Trimming stripped 7 bases from V and 4 bases from J, with 13 bases between. CDR3 region: CAFNRILNEKLFF. The CDR3, as DNA: TGTGCCTTCAACAGGATCCTTAATGAAAAACTGTTTTTT.

This clone was counted a few times. This chain links TRBV4-3 with TRBJ1-1; D possibly corresponds to TRBD1 (5 bases). This CDR3 comprises 15 residues. Trimming left V 0 bases short and J 1 base short, with 9 bases between. Per the germline V gene, CDR1 is LGHNA and CDR2 is YSLEER. CDR3 nucleotides: TGCGCCAGCAGCCAAGATACCGGGACGAACACTGAAGCTTTCTTT. Its protein is CASSQDTGTNTEAFF.

V gene TRBV7-8 combines with J gene TRBJ1-2, with TRBD1 matching 10 bases. V was pared by 1 base and J by 4 bases, with 6 bases of the junction left unmatched. The length of the CDR3 is 16 residues. Germline V gene lookup returns CDR1 SGHVS and CDR2 FQNEAQ. The CDR3 DNA reads TGTGCCAGCAGCTTAGTGGGGACAGGGGTCCTCTATGGCTACACCTTC. It yields the protein CASSLVGTGVLYGYTF.

This chain uses TRBV6-2 or TRBV6-3 with TRBJ1-5; D ambiguous. V lost 7 bases and J 4 bases, leaving 14 bases between the germline ends. CDR3 length: 14 amino acids. Germline assignment: CDR1 MNHEY and CDR2 SVGEGT. CDR3 residues: CASTPGSKNQPQHF. DNA for the CDR3: TGTGCCAGCACCCCGGGGAGCAAAAATCAGCCCCAGCATTTT.

The rearrangement joins TRBV2 to TRBJ1-3; no clear D gene. The germline V gene has CDR1 SNHLY and CDR2 FYNNEI. V lost 8 bases to trimming and J lost 8 bases, with 7 bases between them. The CDR3 has 10 amino acids. CDR3 sequence (DNA): TGTGCCAGCCATTTGGACACCATATATTTT. It encodes CASHLDTIYF.

DNA of the CDR3: TGCGCCAGCAGCTTAAGGACAGGGGGCGAGTATGGCTACACCTTC. It translates to CASSLRTGGEYGYTF. The rearrangement joins TRBV5-1 to TRBJ1-2; TRBD1 aligns across 11 bases. This CDR3 is 15 amino acids long. Looked up from germline, CDR1 is SGHRS and CDR2 is YFSETQ. J was trimmed by 5 bases and V by 2 bases; bases with no gene match: 5.

The rearrangement links TRBV7-8 to TRBJ1-1; a possible D gene is TRBD1 (5 bases). The CDR3 extends over 15 amino acids. The V and J ends lost 1 base and 1 base respectively, with 10 bases between them. Germline loops: CDR1 SGHVS, CDR2 FQNEAQ. The CDR3 sequence is CASSLVFQGNTEAFF. CDR3 DNA sequence: TGTGCCAGCAGCTTAGTTTTTCAGGGGAACACTGAAGCTTTCTTT.

V usage is TRBV28 and J usage is TRBJ1-5; D perhaps matches TRBD1 (5 bases). The V end lost 4 bases, the J end lost 12 bases, and 28 bases lay between the germline ends. Germline-derived CDR1 and CDR2 are MDHEN and SYDVKM. CDR3 length: 17 amino acids. CDR3 loop: CASSSSDNVGTTECQHF. In nucleotides, the CDR3 is TGTGCCAGCAGTTCCTCGGACAACGTGGGAACGACGGAGTGCCAGCATTTT.

The CDR3 DNA reads TGTGCCAGCAGTTTGTTAGGGGGCTTCTTCACTGAAGCTTTCTTT. It is translated as CASSLLGGFFTEAFF. This sequence joins TRBV27 and TRBJ1-1, with 7 bases fitting TRBD1. The CDR3 extends over 15 amino acids. With V trimmed by 3 bases and J by 4 bases, 8 bases remained unmatched. Germline V gene lookup returns CDR1 MNHEY and CDR2 SMNVEV (reference sequence).

The rearrangement uses TRBV12-5 and TRBJ2-1; D unclear. Trimming left V 2 bases short and J 2 bases short, with 4 bases between. From germline, CDR1 is LGHNT and CDR2 FRNRAP. This CDR3 spans 13 amino acids. The CDR3 DNA reads as TGTGCTAGTGGTTTGAGCGCCTACAATGAGCAGTTCTTC. Protein: CASGLSAYNEQFF. Full variable domain (missing parts from reference TRBV12-5 and TRBJ2-1): DARVTQTPRHKVTEMGQEVTMRCQPILGHNTVFWYRQTMMQGLELLAYFRNRAPLDDSGMPKDRFSAEMPDATLATLKIQPSEPRDSAVYFCASGLSAYNEQFFGPGTRLTVL.

CDR3 bases: TGTGCCAGTACCTTAACGGACCTCTTGGGTGGCTACACCTTC. Translating it yields CASTLTDLLGGYTF. The rearrangement links TRBV19 to TRBJ1-2; D is ambiguous. Germline CDR1 and CDR2: LNHDA and SQIVND (reference sequence). The CDR3 loop spans 14 amino acids. The ends were cut back, 7 bases at V and 7 bases at J, with 19 bases in the middle.

J is TRBJ2-7 and V is TRBV14; a weak D match, TRBD2 (5 bases). V lost 5 bases, J lost 3 bases, and 14 bases lay in between. The length of the CDR3 is 14 residues. Germline V CDR1 and CDR2: SGHDN, FVKESK. The CDR3: CASSARGPLYEQYF. The CDR3 DNA follows: TGTGCCAGCAGCGCCCGCGGGCCCCTCTACGAGCAGTACTTC.

J is TRBJ1-6 and V is TRBV6-5, with D unclear. Deletions cut 5 bases from V and 9 bases from J, with 11 bases between. The CDR3 length is 13 residues. Germline V gene lookup returns CDR1 MNHEY and CDR2 SVGAGI. The CDR3 region has the DNA TGTGCCAGCAGTCTACCAGGCCGTTCACCCCTCCACTTT. Protein: CASSLPGRSPLHF.

V and J are TRBV5-5 and TRBJ2-7; D perhaps matches TRBD2 (6 bases). Between the trimmed V and J ends, which lost 9 bases and 1 base, there was a span of 14 bases. The CDR3 covers 13 residues. Germline V gene lookup returns CDR1 SGHKS and CDR2 YYEKEE (reference sequence). The CDR3 nucleotides are TGTGCCACCTCCGGGGGTGAGTCCTACGAGCAGTACTTC. It yields the protein CATSGGESYEQYF.

The CDR3 DNA reads TGTGCCAGCAGCTTACAGACAGGACTATACGGCACAGATACGCAGTATTTT. Its translation is CASSLQTGLYGTDTQYF. The chain combines TRBV7-8 with TRBJ2-3; D possibly matches TRBD1 or TRBD2 (6 bases each). This CDR3 spans 17 amino acids. Trimming took 2 bases from V and 1 from J, leaving 16 bases between them. CDR1 and CDR2 (germline): SGHVS, FQNEAQ.

This chain joins TRBV7-8 and TRBJ1-1, with 8 bases lining up with TRBD1. The CDR3 consists of 14 residues. V lost 5 bases, J lost 13 bases, and 15 bases stayed unmatched. CDR1 SGHVS and CDR2 FQNEAQ come from the germline V gene. The chain's CDR3 is CASSPGRDRTLDFF. For the CDR3, the DNA is TGTGCCAGCAGCCCAGGCCGGGACAGGACACTTGATTTCTTT.

The V and J genes are TRBV28 and TRBJ1-5, with TRBD1 matching 8 bases. CDR1 is MDHEN, CDR2 SYDVKM, per germline. The CDR3 has 16 residues. With V trimmed by 3 bases and J by 2 bases, 6 bases remained unmatched. The CDR3 here is CASSLSGGFGNQPQHF. The CDR3 nucleotides are TGTGCCAGCAGTTTGTCAGGGGGCTTTGGCAATCAGCCCCAGCATTTT.

The chain uses TRBV7-3 and TRBJ2-5; TRBD1 or TRBD2 may be the D gene (5 bases each). Germline V gene sequence: CDR1 SGHTA, CDR2 FQGTGA. CDR3 length: 14 residues. V was pared by 5 bases and J by 3 bases, with 13 bases between. The chain's CDR3 is CASSTGTGKETQYF. The CDR3 bases are TGTGCCAGCAGCACCGGGACGGGGAAAGAGACCCAGTACTTC.

The chain has TRBV9 and TRBJ1-2, with unresolved D. From germline, CDR1 is SGDLS and CDR2 YYNGEE. Trimming took 10 bases from V and 9 from J, leaving 19 bases between them. This CDR3 contains 12 residues. CDR3 coding DNA: TGTGCCTCGACCTCGGAGGGTCGGAGCTACACCTTC. Amino acid sequence: CASTSEGRSYTF.

V is TRBV6-5 and J is TRBJ1-3; 9 bases align to TRBD1. Trimming cost V 4 bases and J 7 bases; bases outside gene matches: 2. Germline V gives CDR1 MNHEY, CDR2 SVGAGI. This CDR3 is 13 amino acids long. CDR3 protein: CASSFGQGNTIYF. DNA of the CDR3: TGTGCCAGCAGTTTCGGACAGGGGAACACCATATATTTT.

The genes are TRBV7-8 and TRBJ2-5, with 7 bases fitting TRBD1. V dropped 1 base and J dropped 3; count of bases not matched to a gene: 2. The CDR3 covers 14 residues. Germline CDR1 and CDR2: SGHVS and FQNEAQ. As DNA, the CDR3 is TGTGCCAGCAGCTTAGTTGGGACAGAAGAGACCCAGTACTTC. Translation: CASSLVGTEETQYF.

The rearrangement joins TRBV3-1 (or the pseudogene TRBV3-2) to TRBJ2-1; 9 bases agree with TRBD1. Germline CDR1 reads LGHDT; CDR2 reads YNNKEL (reference sequence). The V segment lost 2 bases and the J segment 0 bases; nucleotides outside the gene matches: 5. The CDR3 extends over 17 amino acids. As DNA, the CDR3 is TGTGCCAGCAGCCAAACCGGGACAGGGAGCTCCTACAATGAGCAGTTCTTC. Translating gives CASSQTGTGSSYNEQFF.

This chain uses TRBV19 with TRBJ1-6; 9 nucleotides match TRBD1. The CDR3 consists of 15 residues. The germline V gene encodes CDR1 LNHDA and CDR2 SQIVND (reference sequence). V lost 2 bases to trimming and J lost 8 bases; unmatched junction nucleotides: 4. The CDR3 nucleotides read TGTGCCAGTAGTATAAGGGACAGGGAGGATTCACCCCTCCACTTT. This codes for CASSIRDREDSPLHF.

The V and J genes are TRBV7-9 and TRBJ2-1, with D perhaps being TRBD1 or TRBD2 (5 bases each). The V gene lost 3 bases and the J gene lost 1 base, with 13 bases spanning the gap. CDR1 is SEHNR and CDR2 is FQNEAQ in the germline V gene (reference sequence). This CDR3 region has 16 residues. CDR3 in amino acids: CASSFSWGLSYNEQFF. The DNA for the CDR3 is TGTGCCAGCAGCTTCTCGTGGGGGTTATCCTACAATGAGCAGTTCTTC.

This chain uses TRBV5-8 with TRBJ1-2; no clear D. Germline V gene data show CDR1 as SGHTS and CDR2 as YDEGEE. The CDR3 runs to 18 residues. Between the trimmed V and J ends, which lost 2 bases and 6 bases, there was a span of 26 bases. The CDR3 nucleotides are TGTGCCAGCAGCTTAAATGGAGTCAGAGCTTTCCGATCGAATGGCTACACCTTC. Protein sequence: CASSLNGVRAFRSNGYTF.

The J gene is TRBJ1-4, the V gene TRBV5-8; no firm D call. Trimming removed 1 base from V and 7 bases from J, with 2 bases in between. Germline V gene data show CDR1 as SGHTS and CDR2 as YDEGEE. This CDR3 has 11 residues. Here the CDR3 DNA reads TGTGCCAGCAGCTTGTTTGAAAAACTGTTTTTT. Protein: CASSLFEKLFF.

The chain uses TRBV6-1 and TRBJ2-5, with D possibly matching TRBD2 (6 bases). This CDR3 has 17 residues. Germline V gives CDR1 MNHNS, CDR2 SASEGT. V gave up 3 bases and J gave up 2 bases, with 19 bases separating them. The CDR3 spells CASSDYRDSAKQETQYF. In nucleotides, the CDR3 is TGTGCCAGCAGTGACTACCGGGACTCGGCGAAACAAGAGACCCAGTACTTC.

The V and J genes are TRBV7-3 and TRBJ1-2, with 10 bases aligning to TRBD1. The CDR3 spans 14 residues. CDR1 and CDR2 (germline): SGHTA, FQGTGA. The J segment lost 3 bases and the V segment lost 5 bases, leaving 3 bases of the junction unmatched. For the CDR3, the DNA is TGTGCCAGCAGCCCCGGGACAGGGGACTATGGCTACACCTTC. As protein: CASSPGTGDYGYTF.